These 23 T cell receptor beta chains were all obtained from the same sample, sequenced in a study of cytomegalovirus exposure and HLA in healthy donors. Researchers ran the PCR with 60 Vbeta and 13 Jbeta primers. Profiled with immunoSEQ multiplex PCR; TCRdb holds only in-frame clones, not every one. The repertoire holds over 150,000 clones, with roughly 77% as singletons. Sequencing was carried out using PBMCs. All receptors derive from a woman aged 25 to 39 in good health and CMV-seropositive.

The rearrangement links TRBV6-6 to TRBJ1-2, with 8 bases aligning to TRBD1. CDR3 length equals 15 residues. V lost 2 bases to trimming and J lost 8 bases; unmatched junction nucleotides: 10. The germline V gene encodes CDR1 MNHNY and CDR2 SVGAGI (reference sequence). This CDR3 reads CASSYGVQGAEGYTF. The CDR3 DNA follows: TGTGCCAGCAGTTACGGGGTGCAGGGGGCGGAAGGCTACACCTTC.

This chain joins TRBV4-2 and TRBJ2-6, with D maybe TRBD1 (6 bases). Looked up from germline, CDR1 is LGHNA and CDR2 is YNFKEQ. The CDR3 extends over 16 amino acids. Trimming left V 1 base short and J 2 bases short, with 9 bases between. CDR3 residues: CASSQGNRAGANVLTF. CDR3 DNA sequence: TGTGCCAGCAGCCAAGGCAACAGGGCTGGGGCCAACGTCCTGACTTTC.

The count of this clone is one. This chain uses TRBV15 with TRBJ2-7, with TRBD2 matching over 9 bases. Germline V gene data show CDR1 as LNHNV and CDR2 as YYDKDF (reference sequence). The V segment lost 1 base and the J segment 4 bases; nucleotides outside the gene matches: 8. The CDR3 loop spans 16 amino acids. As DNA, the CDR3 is TGTGCCACCAGCAGAGTGGGGGTAGCGGGAGAATACGAGCAGTACTTC. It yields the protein CATSRVGVAGEYEQYF.

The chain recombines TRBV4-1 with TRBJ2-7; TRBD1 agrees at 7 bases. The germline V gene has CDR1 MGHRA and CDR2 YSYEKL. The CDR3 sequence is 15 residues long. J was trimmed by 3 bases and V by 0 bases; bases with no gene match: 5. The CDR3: CASSQEYQGDYEQYF. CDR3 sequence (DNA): TGCGCCAGCAGCCAAGAGTACCAGGGGGACTACGAGCAGTACTTC.

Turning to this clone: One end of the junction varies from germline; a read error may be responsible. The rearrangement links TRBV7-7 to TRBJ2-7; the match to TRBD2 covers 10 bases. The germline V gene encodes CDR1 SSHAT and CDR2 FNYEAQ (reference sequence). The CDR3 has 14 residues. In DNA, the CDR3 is TGTGCTAGCAGCTTATCTAGCGGGAGCGGAGAGCAGTACTTC. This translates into CASSLSSGSGEQYF.

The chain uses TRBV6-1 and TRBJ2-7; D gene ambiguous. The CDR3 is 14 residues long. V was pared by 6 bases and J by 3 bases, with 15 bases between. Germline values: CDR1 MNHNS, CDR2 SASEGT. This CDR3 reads CASSPSPTGYEQYF. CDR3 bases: TGTGCCAGCAGCCCTAGTCCGACGGGCTACGAGCAGTACTTC.

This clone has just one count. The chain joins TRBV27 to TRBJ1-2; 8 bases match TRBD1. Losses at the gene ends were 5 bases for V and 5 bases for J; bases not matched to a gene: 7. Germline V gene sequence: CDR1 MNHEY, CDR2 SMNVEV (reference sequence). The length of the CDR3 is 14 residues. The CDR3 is CASSPQGAGYGYTF. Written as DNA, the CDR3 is TGTGCCAGCAGTCCCCAGGGGGCAGGGTATGGCTACACCTTC.

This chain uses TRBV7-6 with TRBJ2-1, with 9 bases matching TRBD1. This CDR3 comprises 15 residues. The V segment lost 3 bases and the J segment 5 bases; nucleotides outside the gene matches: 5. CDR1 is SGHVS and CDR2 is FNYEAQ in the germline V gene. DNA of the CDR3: TGTGCCAGCAGCTTTTTTGGGGACAGGGACAATGAGCAGTTCTTC. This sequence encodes CASSFFGDRDNEQFF.

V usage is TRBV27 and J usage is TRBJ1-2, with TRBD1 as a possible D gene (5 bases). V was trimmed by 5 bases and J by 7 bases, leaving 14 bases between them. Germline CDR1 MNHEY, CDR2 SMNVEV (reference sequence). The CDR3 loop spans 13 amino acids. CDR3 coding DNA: TGTGCCAGCAGTCGCAACGGGCAGGGTGGCTACACCTTC. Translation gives CASSRNGQGGYTF.

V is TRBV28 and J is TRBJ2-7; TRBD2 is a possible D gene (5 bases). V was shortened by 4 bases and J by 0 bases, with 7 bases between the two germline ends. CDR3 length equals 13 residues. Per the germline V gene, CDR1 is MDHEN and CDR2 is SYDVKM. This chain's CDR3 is CASSSRDSYEQYF. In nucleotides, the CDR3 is TGTGCCAGCAGTTCCCGGGACTCCTACGAGCAGTACTTC.

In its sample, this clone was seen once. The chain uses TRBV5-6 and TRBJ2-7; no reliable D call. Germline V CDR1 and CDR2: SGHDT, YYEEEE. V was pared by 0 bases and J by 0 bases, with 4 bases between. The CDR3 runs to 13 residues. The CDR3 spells CASSLASSYEQYF. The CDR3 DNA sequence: TGTGCCAGCAGCTTGGCCAGCTCCTACGAGCAGTACTTC.

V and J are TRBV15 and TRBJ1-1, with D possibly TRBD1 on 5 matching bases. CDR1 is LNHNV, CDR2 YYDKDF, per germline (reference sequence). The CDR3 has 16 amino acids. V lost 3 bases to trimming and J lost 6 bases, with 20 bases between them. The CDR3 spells CATSRDVSRVRSEAFF. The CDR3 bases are TGTGCCACCAGCAGGGACGTCAGCAGGGTGAGGTCTGAAGCTTTCTTT.

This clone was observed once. The CDR3 nucleotides are TGTGCCATCAGCCGGACTAGCCAAAAACTATTCACAGATACGCAGTATTTT. Its translation: CAISRTSQKLFTDTQYF. The V call is TRBV10-3, the J call TRBJ2-3, with 8 bases that match TRBD2. The germline gives CDR1 ENHRY, CDR2 SYGVKD. The CDR3 spans 17 residues. Germline trimming cut 6 bases from V and 2 bases from J; bases unmatched to any gene: 13.

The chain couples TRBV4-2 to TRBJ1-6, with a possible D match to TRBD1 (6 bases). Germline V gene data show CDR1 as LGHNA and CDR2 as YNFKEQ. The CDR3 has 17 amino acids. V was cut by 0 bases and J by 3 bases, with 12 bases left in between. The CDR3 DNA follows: TGTGCCAGCAGCCAAGATCAGGGGTCCGACTATAATTCACCCCTCCACTTT. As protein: CASSQDQGSDYNSPLHF.

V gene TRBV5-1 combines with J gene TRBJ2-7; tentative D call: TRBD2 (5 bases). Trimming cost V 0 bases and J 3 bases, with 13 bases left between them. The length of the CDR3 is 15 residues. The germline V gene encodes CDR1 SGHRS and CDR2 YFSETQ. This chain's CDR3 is CASSLEWGAIYEQYF. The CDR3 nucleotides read TGCGCCAGCAGCTTGGAGTGGGGAGCGATCTACGAGCAGTACTTC. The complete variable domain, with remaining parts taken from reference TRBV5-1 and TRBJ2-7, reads KAGVTQTPRYLIKTRGQQVTLSCSPISGHRSVSWYQQTPGQGLQFLFEYFSETQRNKGNFPGRFSGRQFSNSRSEMNVSTLELGDSALYLCASSLEWGAIYEQYFGPGTRLTVT.

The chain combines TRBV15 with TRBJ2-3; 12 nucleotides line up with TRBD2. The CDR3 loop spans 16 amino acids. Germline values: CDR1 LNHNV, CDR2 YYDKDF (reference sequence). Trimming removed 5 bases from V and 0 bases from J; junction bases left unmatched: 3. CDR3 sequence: CATSGGLAGSTDTQYF. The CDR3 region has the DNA TGTGCCACCAGCGGGGGACTAGCGGGCAGCACAGATACGCAGTATTTT. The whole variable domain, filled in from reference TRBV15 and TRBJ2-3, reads DAMVIQNPRYQVTQFGKPVTLSCSQTLNHNVMYWYQQKSSQAPKLLFHYYDKDFNNEADTPDNFQSRRPNTSFCFLDIRSPGLGDTAMYLCATSGGLAGSTDTQYFGPGTRLTVL.

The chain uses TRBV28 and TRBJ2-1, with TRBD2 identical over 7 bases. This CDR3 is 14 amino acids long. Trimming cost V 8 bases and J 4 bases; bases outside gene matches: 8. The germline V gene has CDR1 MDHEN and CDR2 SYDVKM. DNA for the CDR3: TGTGCCAGCCTGGGAGGGGTCGTTTACAATGAGCAGTTCTTC. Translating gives CASLGGVVYNEQFF.

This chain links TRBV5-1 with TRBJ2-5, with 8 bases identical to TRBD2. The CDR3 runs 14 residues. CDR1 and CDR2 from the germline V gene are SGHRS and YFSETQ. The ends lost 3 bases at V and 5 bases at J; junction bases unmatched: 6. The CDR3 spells CASSSTGGPETQYF. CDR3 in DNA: TGCGCCAGCAGCTCTACGGGAGGGCCTGAGACCCAGTACTTC.

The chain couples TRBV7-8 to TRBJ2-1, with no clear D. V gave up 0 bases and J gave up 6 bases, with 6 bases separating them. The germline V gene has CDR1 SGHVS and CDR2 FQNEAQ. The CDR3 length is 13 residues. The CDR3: CASSLAQFNEQFF. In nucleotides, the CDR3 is TGTGCCAGCAGCTTAGCACAGTTCAATGAGCAGTTCTTC.

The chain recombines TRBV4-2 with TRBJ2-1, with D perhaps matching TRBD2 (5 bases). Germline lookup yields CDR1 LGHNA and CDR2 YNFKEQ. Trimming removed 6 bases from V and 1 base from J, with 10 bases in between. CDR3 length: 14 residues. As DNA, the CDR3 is TGTGCCAGCAGTGGGAGCGGTTCCTACAATGAGCAGTTCTTC. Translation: CASSGSGSYNEQFF.

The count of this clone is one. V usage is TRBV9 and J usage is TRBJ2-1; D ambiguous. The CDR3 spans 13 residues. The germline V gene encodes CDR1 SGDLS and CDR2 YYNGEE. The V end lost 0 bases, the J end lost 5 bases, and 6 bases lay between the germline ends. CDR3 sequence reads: CASSVVADNEQFF. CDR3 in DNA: TGTGCCAGCAGCGTAGTGGCAGACAATGAGCAGTTCTTC.

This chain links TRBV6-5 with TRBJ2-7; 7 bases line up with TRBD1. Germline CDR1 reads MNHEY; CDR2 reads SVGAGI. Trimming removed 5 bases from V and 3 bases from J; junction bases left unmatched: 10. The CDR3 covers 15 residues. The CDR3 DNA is TGTGCCAGCAGTCGCCGTCCCGGGACAGACTACGAGCAGTACTTC. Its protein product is CASSRRPGTDYEQYF.

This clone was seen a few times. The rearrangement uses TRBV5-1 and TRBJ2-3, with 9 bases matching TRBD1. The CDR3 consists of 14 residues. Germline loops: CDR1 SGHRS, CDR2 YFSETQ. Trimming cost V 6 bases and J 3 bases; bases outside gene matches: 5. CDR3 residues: CASTRGTGTDTQYF. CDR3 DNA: TGCGCCAGCACGCGAGGGACAGGGACAGATACGCAGTATTTT. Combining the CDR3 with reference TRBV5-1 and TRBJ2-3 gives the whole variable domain KAGVTQTPRYLIKTRGQQVTLSCSPISGHRSVSWYQQTPGQGLQFLFEYFSETQRNKGNFPGRFSGRQFSNSRSEMNVSTLELGDSALYLCASTRGTGTDTQYFGPGTRLTVL.